These T cell receptor beta chains were read from a single sample in a study of T cell responses to AZD1222 COVID-19 vaccine. This table comes from immunoSEQ multiplex PCR, and its TCRdb copy is limited to in-frame clones, with some not included. Of 250,000 or so clones detected, 90% to 95% appear once; the ten largest clones hold around 0.57%. Sequenced material: peripheral blood, taken on day 0 of AZD1222 vaccination. The receptors come from an adult in good health. Each CDR3 is given with its conserved first and last residue. Each record gives: clone size, J gene, D gene, V gene, CDR3 DNA, CDR3 protein. D genes are given only for firm matches. Clone size is given for some rows only: seen once, a few or many times, or a class if the clone is expanded.

clone size: NA
J gene: TRBJ2-2
D gene: NA
V gene: TRBV27
CDR3 DNA: TGTGCCAGCAGTTCGGACACCTCGTACACCGGGGAGCTGTTTTTT
CDR3 protein: CASSSDTSYTGELFF

clone size: NA
J gene: TRBJ2-3
D gene: NA
V gene: TRBV6-6
CDR3 DNA: TGTGCCAGCAGTTATGGGGACCTCAGCACAGATACGCAGTATTTT
CDR3 protein: CASSYGDLSTDTQYF

clone size: few
J gene: TRBJ1-1
D gene: NA
V gene: TRBV11-2
CDR3 DNA: TGTGCCAGCAGCTCCATGACGGCGACGGGCACTGAAGCTTTCTTT
CDR3 protein: CASSSMTATGTEAFF

clone size: NA
J gene: TRBJ2-6
D gene: NA
V gene: TRBV19
CDR3 DNA: TGTGCCAGTAGTGTCCTTGATGTCGGGGGGGCCAACGTCCTGACTTTC
CDR3 protein: CASSVLDVGGANVLTF

clone size: NA
J gene: TRBJ2-1
D gene: TRBD2
V gene: TRBV3-1/TRBV3-2
CDR3 DNA: TGTGCCAGCAGCCAAGGCGGCGGGAGCCCCAATGAGCAGTTCTTC
CDR3 protein: CASSQGGGSPNEQFF

clone size: NA
J gene: TRBJ2-7
D gene: NA
V gene: TRBV5-1
CDR3 DNA: TGCGCCAGCAGCTTGGCCGGTTTGTCGAAGAGATTCTTC
CDR3 protein: CASSLAGLSKRFF

clone size: NA
J gene: TRBJ2-1
D gene: NA
V gene: TRBV28
CDR3 DNA: TGTGCCAGCAGTCCCCGTCTCAAGAATGAGCAGTTCTTC
CDR3 protein: CASSPRLKNEQFF

clone size: NA
J gene: TRBJ2-7
D gene: NA
V gene: TRBV7-9
CDR3 DNA: TGTGCCAGCAGCCTGATCTCTTACGAGCAGTACTTC
CDR3 protein: CASSLISYEQYF

clone size: NA
J gene: TRBJ2-1
D gene: TRBD2
V gene: TRBV7-9
CDR3 DNA: TGTGCCAGCAGCGTGACTAGCGGGCTTTACAATGAGCAGTTCTTC
CDR3 protein: CASSVTSGLYNEQFF

clone size: NA
J gene: TRBJ1-5
D gene: NA
V gene: TRBV28
CDR3 DNA: TGTGCCAGCAGGGAGGAACCTAGCAATCAGCCCCAGCATTTT
CDR3 protein: CASREEPSNQPQHF

clone size: NA
J gene: TRBJ2-2
D gene: NA
V gene: TRBV5-4
CDR3 DNA: TGTGCCAGCAGCTCACCCGGGACCCCGGGGGTCGGGGAGCTGTTTTTT
CDR3 protein: CASSSPGTPGVGELFF

clone size: NA
J gene: TRBJ2-7
D gene: TRBD2
V gene: TRBV6-5
CDR3 DNA: TGTGCCAGCAGTTCCCTGACTAGCGGTTACGAGCAGTACTTC
CDR3 protein: CASSSLTSGYEQYF

clone size: NA
J gene: TRBJ2-5
D gene: TRBD2
V gene: TRBV3-1/TRBV3-2
CDR3 DNA: TGTGCCAGCAGCCAAGATGTCCGACTAGCACAAGAGACCCAGTACTTC
CDR3 protein: CASSQDVRLAQETQYF

clone size: once
J gene: TRBJ2-5
D gene: NA
V gene: TRBV2
CDR3 DNA: TGTGCCAGGAGGGACGGCCGAGAGACCCAGTACTTC
CDR3 protein: CARRDGRETQYF

clone size: NA
J gene: TRBJ2-5
D gene: NA
V gene: TRBV5-1
CDR3 DNA: TGCGCCAGCAGCTTGGGGAATGGTGAGACCCAGTACTTC
CDR3 protein: CASSLGNGETQYF

clone size: few
J gene: TRBJ1-1
D gene: NA
V gene: TRBV28
CDR3 DNA: TGTGCCAGCAGGGCCCCTCGGTGGATGAACACTGAAGCTTTCTTT
CDR3 protein: CASRAPRWMNTEAFF

clone size: NA
J gene: TRBJ2-2
D gene: NA
V gene: TRBV19
CDR3 DNA: TGTGCCAGTAGTTTCACCCGGGACTGGAACACCGGGGAGCTGTTTTTT
CDR3 protein: CASSFTRDWNTGELFF

clone size: NA
J gene: TRBJ2-5
D gene: TRBD2
V gene: TRBV7-2
CDR3 DNA: TGTGCCAGCAGCTCCCGTAGCGGGGTAAAGACCCAGTACTTC
CDR3 protein: CASSSRSGVKTQYF

clone size: NA
J gene: TRBJ2-2
D gene: NA
V gene: TRBV9
CDR3 DNA: TGTGCCAGCAGCGTAGAGGGACGGCAGAACACCGGGGAGCTGTTTTTT
CDR3 protein: CASSVEGRQNTGELFF

clone size: NA
J gene: TRBJ2-7
D gene: NA
V gene: TRBV28
CDR3 DNA: TGTGCCAGCAGTTTCCCAGACACCCTTTCCTACGAGCAGTACTTC
CDR3 protein: CASSFPDTLSYEQYF

clone size: NA
J gene: TRBJ2-4
D gene: TRBD1
V gene: TRBV4-3
CDR3 DNA: TGCGCCAGCAGCCAGGGGACAGCAGCCAAAAACATTCAGTACTTC
CDR3 protein: CASSQGTAAKNIQYF

clone size: NA
J gene: TRBJ1-4
D gene: TRBD1
V gene: TRBV19
CDR3 DNA: TGTGCCAGTAGACTCCGGGACAGGGGAGTGGAAAAACTGTTTTTT
CDR3 protein: CASRLRDRGVEKLFF

clone size: NA
J gene: TRBJ2-1
D gene: TRBD2
V gene: TRBV27
CDR3 DNA: TGTGCCAGCAGTTTACTTAGCGGGAGGGCCTACAATGAGCAGTTCTTC
CDR3 protein: CASSLLSGRAYNEQFF

clone size: NA
J gene: TRBJ1-1
D gene: NA
V gene: TRBV9
CDR3 DNA: TGTGCCAGCAGCCCGCCGGGAGGGACTGAAGCTTTCTTT
CDR3 protein: CASSPPGGTEAFF

clone size: NA
J gene: TRBJ2-7
D gene: NA
V gene: TRBV10-1
CDR3 DNA: TGCGCCAGCAGTGGGTCGACTACTGGGGAGCAGTACTTC
CDR3 protein: CASSGSTTGEQYF

clone size: NA
J gene: TRBJ1-6
D gene: NA
V gene: TRBV25-1
CDR3 DNA: TGTGCCAGCGGAGGGAAGAATAATTCACCCCTCCACTTT
CDR3 protein: CASGGKNNSPLHF

clone size: NA
J gene: TRBJ2-5
D gene: NA
V gene: TRBV5-1
CDR3 DNA: TGCGCCAGCAGCTTTTCCCAGCAAGAGACCCAGTACTTC
CDR3 protein: CASSFSQQETQYF

clone size: once
J gene: TRBJ1-2
D gene: NA
V gene: TRBV29-1
CDR3 DNA: TGCAGCGTTGATGACCGACCAAATAACTATGGCTACACCTTC
CDR3 protein: CSVDDRPNNYGYTF

clone size: NA
J gene: TRBJ2-7
D gene: TRBD1
V gene: TRBV9
CDR3 DNA: TGTGCCAGCAGCCCCCCCGGGACAGGGTCGGGTGAGCAGTACTTC
CDR3 protein: CASSPPGTGSGEQYF

clone size: NA
J gene: TRBJ1-5
D gene: NA
V gene: TRBV4-1
CDR3 DNA: TGCGCCAGCAGCCAAGACAGGACTGGGAATCAGCCCCAGCATTTT
CDR3 protein: CASSQDRTGNQPQHF

clone size: NA
J gene: TRBJ1-5
D gene: NA
V gene: TRBV28
CDR3 DNA: TGTGCCAGCGGTTTAGGGACCGCGGAGCAGCCCCAGCATTTT
CDR3 protein: CASGLGTAEQPQHF

clone size: NA
J gene: TRBJ1-1
D gene: NA
V gene: TRBV7-2
CDR3 DNA: TGTGCCAGCAGCTTACTACAGGGCGTCACTGAAGCTTTCTTT
CDR3 protein: CASSLLQGVTEAFF

clone size: NA
J gene: TRBJ1-1
D gene: NA
V gene: TRBV9
CDR3 DNA: TGTGCCAGCAGCATTCACCCCGACAAGGGCACTGAAGCTTTCTTT
CDR3 protein: CASSIHPDKGTEAFF

clone size: NA
J gene: TRBJ1-6
D gene: NA
V gene: TRBV4-2
CDR3 DNA: TGTGCCAGCAGCCAAGGCGGGTATACTAACGATTCACCCCTCCACTTT
CDR3 protein: CASSQGGYTNDSPLHF

clone size: NA
J gene: TRBJ1-5
D gene: TRBD1
V gene: TRBV2
CDR3 DNA: TGTGCCAGCAGTGAATCTCGACAGGGTAAAAGAAAGCCCCAGCATTTT
CDR3 protein: CASSESRQGKRKPQHF

clone size: once
J gene: TRBJ2-2
D gene: TRBD1
V gene: TRBV30
CDR3 DNA: TGTGCCTGGAGGGGACAGGGCTACACCGGGGAGCTGTTTTTT
CDR3 protein: CAWRGQGYTGELFF

clone size: few
J gene: TRBJ2-1
D gene: NA
V gene: TRBV7-8
CDR3 DNA: TGTGCCAGCAGTCCCACTAGATTCCGCTCCTACAATGAGCAGTTCTTC
CDR3 protein: CASSPTRFRSYNEQFF

clone size: NA
J gene: TRBJ2-7
D gene: TRBD2
V gene: TRBV5-1
CDR3 DNA: TGCGCCAGCAGCCCCGGGGGACTAGCGGGAGGTCGTAGCTCCTACGAGCAGTACTTC
CDR3 protein: CASSPGGLAGGRSSYEQYF

clone size: NA
J gene: TRBJ2-2
D gene: NA
V gene: TRBV4-2
CDR3 DNA: TGTGCCAGCAGCCAAGCCCCCCACATAGGGGGGTCGAACACCGGGGAGCTGTTTTTT
CDR3 protein: CASSQAPHIGGSNTGELFF

clone size: once
J gene: TRBJ2-7
D gene: NA
V gene: TRBV29-1
CDR3 DNA: TGCAGCGTTTCCGGCAGCTACGAGCAGTACTTC
CDR3 protein: CSVSGSYEQYF

clone size: NA
J gene: TRBJ2-7
D gene: NA
V gene: TRBV3-1/TRBV3-2
CDR3 DNA: TGTGCCAGCAGCCCCGAGGCCGGGTACGAGCAGTACTTC
CDR3 protein: CASSPEAGYEQYF

clone size: NA
J gene: TRBJ1-1
D gene: NA
V gene: TRBV5-1
CDR3 DNA: TGCGCCAGCAGCTTGTTCTCAACAGGTCTGAACACTGAAGCTTTCTTT
CDR3 protein: CASSLFSTGLNTEAFF

clone size: NA
J gene: TRBJ2-7
D gene: NA
V gene: TRBV2
CDR3 DNA: TGTGCCAGCAGTGACCGACGGGGAGGCCACGAGCAGTACTTC
CDR3 protein: CASSDRRGGHEQYF

clone size: NA
J gene: TRBJ1-4
D gene: NA
V gene: TRBV6-5
CDR3 DNA: TGTGCCAGCAGTAGGGGACCTGACGATGAAAAACTGTTTTTT
CDR3 protein: CASSRGPDDEKLFF

clone size: NA
J gene: TRBJ2-1
D gene: NA
V gene: TRBV4-1
CDR3 DNA: TGCGCCAGCAGCCCCCCCACAGGGTATAATGAGCAGTTCTTC
CDR3 protein: CASSPPTGYNEQFF

clone size: NA
J gene: TRBJ1-2
D gene: NA
V gene: TRBV21-1
CDR3 DNA: TGTGCCAGCAGATGCTTCGGGGCTAACTATGGCTACACCTTC
CDR3 protein: CASRCFGANYGYTF

clone size: few
J gene: TRBJ1-1
D gene: NA
V gene: TRBV29-1
CDR3 DNA: TGCAGCGTTGCGGGAGGGAGCACTGAAGCTTTCTTT
CDR3 protein: CSVAGGSTEAFF

clone size: NA
J gene: TRBJ2-7
D gene: NA
V gene: TRBV15
CDR3 DNA: TGTGCCACCAGCAGAGATCGTTTTACAGGGAGCTCCTACGAGCAGTACTTC
CDR3 protein: CATSRDRFTGSSYEQYF

clone size: NA
J gene: TRBJ1-1
D gene: NA
V gene: TRBV18
CDR3 DNA: TGTGCCAGCTCACCACTACGGGCAGGGGCGAACACTGAAGCTTTCTTT
CDR3 protein: CASSPLRAGANTEAFF

clone size: NA
J gene: TRBJ2-7
D gene: NA
V gene: TRBV28
CDR3 DNA: TGTGCCAGCAGTTTATTTAGCGGTCCCTACGAGCAGTACTTC
CDR3 protein: CASSLFSGPYEQYF

clone size: NA
J gene: TRBJ1-6
D gene: NA
V gene: TRBV27
CDR3 DNA: TGTGCCAGCAGCCTTTCCGGGACCGTTAATTCACCCCTCCACTTT
CDR3 protein: CASSLSGTVNSPLHF

clone size: NA
J gene: TRBJ1-1
D gene: NA
V gene: TRBV5-1
CDR3 DNA: TGCGCCAGCAGCGCGACAGGAATGGACACTGAAGCTTTCTTT
CDR3 protein: CASSATGMDTEAFF

clone size: NA
J gene: TRBJ1-5
D gene: NA
V gene: TRBV7-2
CDR3 DNA: TGTGCCAGCAGCTTAGCCGTTTATAGCAATCAGCCCCAGCATTTT
CDR3 protein: CASSLAVYSNQPQHF

clone size: NA
J gene: TRBJ1-1
D gene: NA
V gene: TRBV28
CDR3 DNA: TGTGCCAGCAGTTTGGAACTAAACCGGCAAGCTTTCTTT
CDR3 protein: CASSLELNRQAFF

clone size: NA
J gene: TRBJ2-6
D gene: NA
V gene: TRBV19
CDR3 DNA: TGTGCCAGTATGGGTATCTCTGGGGCCAACGTCCTGACTTTC
CDR3 protein: CASMGISGANVLTF